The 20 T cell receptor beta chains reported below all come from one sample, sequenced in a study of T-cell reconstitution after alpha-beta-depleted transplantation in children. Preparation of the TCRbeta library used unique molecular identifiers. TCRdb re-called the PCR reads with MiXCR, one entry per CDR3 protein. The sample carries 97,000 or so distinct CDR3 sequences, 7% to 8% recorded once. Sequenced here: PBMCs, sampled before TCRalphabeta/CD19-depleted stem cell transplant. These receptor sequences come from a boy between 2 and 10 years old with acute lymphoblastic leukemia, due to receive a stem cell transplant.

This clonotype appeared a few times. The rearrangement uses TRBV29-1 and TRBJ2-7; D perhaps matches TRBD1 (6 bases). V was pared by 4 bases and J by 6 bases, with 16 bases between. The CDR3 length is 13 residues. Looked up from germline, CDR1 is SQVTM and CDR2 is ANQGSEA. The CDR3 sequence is CSVGGQGRGEQYF. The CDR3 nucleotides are TGCAGCGTTGGGGGGCAGGGCCGAGGCGAGCAGTACTTC.

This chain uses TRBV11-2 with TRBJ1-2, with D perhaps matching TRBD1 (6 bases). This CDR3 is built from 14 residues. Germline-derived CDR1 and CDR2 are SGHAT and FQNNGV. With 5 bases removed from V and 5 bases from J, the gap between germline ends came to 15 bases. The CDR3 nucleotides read TGTGCCAGCAGCAGCCCCGGGACATCTTATGGCTACACCTTC. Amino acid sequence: CASSSPGTSYGYTF.

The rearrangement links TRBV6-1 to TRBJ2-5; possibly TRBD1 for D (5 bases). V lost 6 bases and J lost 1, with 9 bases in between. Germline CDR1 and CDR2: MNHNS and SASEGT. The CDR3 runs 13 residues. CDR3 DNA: TGTGCCAGCAGCCAAAGGGGCCAAGAGACCCAGTACTTC. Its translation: CASSQRGQETQYF.

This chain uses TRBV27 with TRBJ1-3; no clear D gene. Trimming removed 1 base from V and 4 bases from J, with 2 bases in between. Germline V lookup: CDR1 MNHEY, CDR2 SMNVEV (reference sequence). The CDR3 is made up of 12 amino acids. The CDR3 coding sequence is TGTGCCAGCAGTTTATGGGGAAACACCATATATTTT. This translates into CASSLWGNTIYF.

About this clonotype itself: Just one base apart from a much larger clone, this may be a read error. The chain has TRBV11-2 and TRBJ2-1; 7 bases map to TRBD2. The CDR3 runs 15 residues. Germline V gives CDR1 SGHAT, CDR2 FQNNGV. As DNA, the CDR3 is TGTGTCAGCAGCCTAGGGGCGGGGGTTCACAATGAGCAGTTCTTC. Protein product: CVSSLGAGVHNEQFF.

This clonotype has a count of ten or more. This chain's CDR3 is CASSFRGENTGELFF. CDR3 in DNA: TGTGCCAGCAGCTTCAGGGGGGAGAACACCGGGGAGCTGTTTTTT. The chain couples TRBV7-2 to TRBJ2-2; D might be TRBD1 (7 bases). V was cut by 3 bases and J by 1 base, with 9 bases left in between. The CDR3 is made up of 15 amino acids. From germline, CDR1 is SGHTA and CDR2 FQGNSA.

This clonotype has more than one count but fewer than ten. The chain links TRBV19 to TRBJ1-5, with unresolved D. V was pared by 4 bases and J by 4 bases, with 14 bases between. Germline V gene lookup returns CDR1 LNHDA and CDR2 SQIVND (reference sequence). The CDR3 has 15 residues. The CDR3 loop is CASSRNTLYNQPQHF. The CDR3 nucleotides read TGTGCCAGTAGTAGAAATACGCTCTATAATCAGCCCCAGCATTTT. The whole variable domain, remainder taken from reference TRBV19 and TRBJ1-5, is DGGITQSPKYLFRKEGQNVTLSCEQNLNHDAMYWYRQDPGQGLRLIYYSQIVNDFQKGDIAEGYSVSREKKESFPLTVTSAQKNPTAFYLCASSRNTLYNQPQHFGDGTRLSIL.

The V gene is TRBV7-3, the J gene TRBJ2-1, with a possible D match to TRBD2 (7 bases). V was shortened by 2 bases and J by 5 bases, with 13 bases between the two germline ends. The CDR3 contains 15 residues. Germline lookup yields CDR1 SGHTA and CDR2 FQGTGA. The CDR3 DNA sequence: TGTGCCAGCAGCTTATTACCGGGGGGCCACAATGAGCAGTTCTTC. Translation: CASSLLPGGHNEQFF.

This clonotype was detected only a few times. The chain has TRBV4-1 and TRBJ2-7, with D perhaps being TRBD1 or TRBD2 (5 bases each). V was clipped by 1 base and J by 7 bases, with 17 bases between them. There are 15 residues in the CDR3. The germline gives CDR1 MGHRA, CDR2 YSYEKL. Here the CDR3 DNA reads TGCGCCAGCAGCCAAGCCCCCGGGACGGTGTTGGAGCAGTACTTC. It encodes CASSQAPGTVLEQYF.

The CDR3 coding sequence is TGTGCCAGCAGCCTGGCGGCGGGGCGAGGCGGGGAGCTGTTTTTT. Protein product: CASSLAAGRGGELFF. J is TRBJ2-2 and V is TRBV13, with D tentatively TRBD2 (6 bases). Trimming stripped 5 bases from V and 7 bases from J, with 17 bases between. The CDR3 is 15 residues long. Per germline, CDR1 PRHDT and CDR2 FYEKMQ (reference sequence).

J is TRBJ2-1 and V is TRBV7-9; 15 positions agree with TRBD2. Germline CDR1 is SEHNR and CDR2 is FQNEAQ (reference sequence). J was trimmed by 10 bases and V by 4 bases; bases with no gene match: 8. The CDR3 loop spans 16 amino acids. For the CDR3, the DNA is TGTGCCAGCAGCTCCAGGACTAGCGGGGGGGCGGGGGAGCAGTTCTTC. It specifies CASSSRTSGGAGEQFF.

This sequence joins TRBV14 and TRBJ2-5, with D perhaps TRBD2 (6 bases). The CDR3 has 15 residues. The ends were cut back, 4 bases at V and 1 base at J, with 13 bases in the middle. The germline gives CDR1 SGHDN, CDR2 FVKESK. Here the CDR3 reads CASSRRGTFQETQYF. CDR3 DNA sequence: TGTGCCAGCAGCCGCCGCGGGACTTTCCAAGAGACCCAGTACTTC.

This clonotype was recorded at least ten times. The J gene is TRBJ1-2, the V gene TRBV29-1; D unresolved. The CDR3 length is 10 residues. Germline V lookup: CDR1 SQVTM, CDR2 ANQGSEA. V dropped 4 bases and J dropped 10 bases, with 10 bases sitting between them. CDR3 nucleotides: TGCAGCGTTGTTATGGAGGACTACACCTTC. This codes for CSVVMEDYTF.

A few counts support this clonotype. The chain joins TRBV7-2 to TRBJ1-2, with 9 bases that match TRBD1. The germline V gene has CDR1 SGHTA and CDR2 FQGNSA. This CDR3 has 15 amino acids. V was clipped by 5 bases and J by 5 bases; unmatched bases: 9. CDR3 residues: CASSGGTGRGYGYTF. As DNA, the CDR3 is TGTGCCAGCAGCGGGGGGACAGGGAGAGGGTATGGCTACACCTTC.

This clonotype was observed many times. CDR3 in DNA: TGCAGTGCTAGAGATGGAAGCGGGGGGGACACCGGGGAGCTGTTTTTT. Its protein product is CSARDGSGGDTGELFF. The chain links TRBV20-1 to TRBJ2-2; TRBD2 matches at 10 bases. Looked up from germline, CDR1 is DFQATT and CDR2 is SNEGSKA (reference sequence). V lost 0 bases, J lost 3 bases, and 4 bases stayed unmatched. This CDR3 has 16 residues.

The chain's CDR3 is CASSSGTENTGELFF. The CDR3 nucleotides read TGTGCCAGCAGCTCCGGGACGGAGAACACCGGGGAGCTGTTTTTT. V is TRBV5-4 and J is TRBJ2-2, with D possibly called TRBD1 or TRBD2 (5 bases each). The CDR3 totals 15 residues. CDR1 is SGHNT and CDR2 is YYREEE in the germline V gene (reference sequence). Trimming took off 3 bases at V and 1 base at J, with 10 bases between the two ends.

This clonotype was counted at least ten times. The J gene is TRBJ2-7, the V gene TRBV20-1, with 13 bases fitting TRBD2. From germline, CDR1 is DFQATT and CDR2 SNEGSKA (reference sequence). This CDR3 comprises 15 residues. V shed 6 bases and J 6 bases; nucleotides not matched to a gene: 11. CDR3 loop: CSAPLLAGGPGEQYF. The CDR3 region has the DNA TGCAGTGCCCCCCTACTAGCGGGGGGGCCTGGCGAGCAGTACTTC.

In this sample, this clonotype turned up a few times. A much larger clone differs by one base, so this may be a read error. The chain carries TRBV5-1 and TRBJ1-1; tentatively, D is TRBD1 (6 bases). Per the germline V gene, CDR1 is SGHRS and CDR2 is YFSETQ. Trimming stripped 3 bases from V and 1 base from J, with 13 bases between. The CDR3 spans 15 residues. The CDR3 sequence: CASSSSGHGNTEAFF. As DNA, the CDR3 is TGCGCCAGCAGCTCATCGGGACATGGGAACACTGAAGCTTTCTTT.

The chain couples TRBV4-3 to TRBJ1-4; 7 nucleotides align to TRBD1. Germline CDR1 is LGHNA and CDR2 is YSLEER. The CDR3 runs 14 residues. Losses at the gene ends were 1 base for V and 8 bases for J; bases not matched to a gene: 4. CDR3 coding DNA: TGCGCCAGCAGCCAAGGGGGGACAGACGAAAAACTGTTTTTT. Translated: CASSQGGTDEKLFF.

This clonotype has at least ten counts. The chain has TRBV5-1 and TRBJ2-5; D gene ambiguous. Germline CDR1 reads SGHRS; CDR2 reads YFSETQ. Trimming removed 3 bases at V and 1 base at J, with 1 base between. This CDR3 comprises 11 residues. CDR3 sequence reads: CASSSQETQYF. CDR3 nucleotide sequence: TGCGCCAGCAGCTCCCAAGAGACCCAGTACTTC.